A single sample is the source of the 5 T cell receptor beta chains below, sequenced in a study of T cell responses to AZD1222 COVID-19 vaccine. Assay: immunoSEQ multiplex PCR; the TCRdb copy retains only in-frame clones and omits some. The sample carries about 120,000 clones, around 84% recorded once. This sample comprised peripheral blood, obtained on day 0 of AZD1222 vaccination. The receptors here all came from an adult in good health.

Written as DNA, the CDR3 is TGTGCCAGCAGAACAGGGGGCATATACGAGCAGTACTTC. Residues: CASRTGGIYEQYF. This sequence joins TRBV28 and TRBJ2-7, with 9 nucleotides matching TRBD1. Germline assignment: CDR1 MDHEN and CDR2 SYDVKM. This CDR3 has 13 amino acids. V was clipped by 6 bases and J by 4 bases; unmatched bases: 4.

This chain connects TRBV5-1 to TRBJ2-5, with 8 bases aligning to TRBD1. The ends lost 0 bases at V and 4 bases at J; junction bases unmatched: 8. CDR1 and CDR2 from the germline V gene are SGHRS and YFSETQ. This CDR3 contains 16 residues. The CDR3 nucleotides are TGCGCCAGCAGCTTGGGGGACAGGTTGGGAGGAGAGACCCAGTACTTC. Its protein product is CASSLGDRLGGETQYF.

V is TRBV5-4 and J is TRBJ1-2; D remains unclear. Trimming took off 5 bases at V and 0 bases at J, with 8 bases between the two ends. The CDR3 runs 13 residues. Germline V gene lookup returns CDR1 SGHNT and CDR2 YYREEE (reference sequence). CDR3 protein: CASRTQPNYGYTF. The CDR3 DNA reads TGTGCCAGCAGGACTCAGCCTAACTATGGCTACACCTTC.

The V call is TRBV28, the J call TRBJ1-1; perhaps TRBD1 as D (6 bases). The V and J ends lost 5 bases and 14 bases respectively, with 15 bases between them. The CDR3 length is 11 residues. Germline V gene lookup returns CDR1 MDHEN and CDR2 SYDVKM. This CDR3 reads CASSTGTARFF. The CDR3 coding sequence is TGTGCCAGCAGTACAGGGACTGCCAGGTTCTTT.

This chain uses TRBV10-1 with TRBJ2-7; TRBD1 aligns across 8 bases. CDR1 WNHNN and CDR2 SYGVQD come from the germline V gene (reference sequence). The CDR3 is 16 residues long. Trimming removed 0 bases from V and 4 bases from J; junction bases left unmatched: 8. The CDR3 sequence is CASSESAGGVIYEQYF. The CDR3 DNA reads TGCGCCAGCAGTGAGTCGGCAGGGGGCGTAATTTACGAGCAGTACTTC.